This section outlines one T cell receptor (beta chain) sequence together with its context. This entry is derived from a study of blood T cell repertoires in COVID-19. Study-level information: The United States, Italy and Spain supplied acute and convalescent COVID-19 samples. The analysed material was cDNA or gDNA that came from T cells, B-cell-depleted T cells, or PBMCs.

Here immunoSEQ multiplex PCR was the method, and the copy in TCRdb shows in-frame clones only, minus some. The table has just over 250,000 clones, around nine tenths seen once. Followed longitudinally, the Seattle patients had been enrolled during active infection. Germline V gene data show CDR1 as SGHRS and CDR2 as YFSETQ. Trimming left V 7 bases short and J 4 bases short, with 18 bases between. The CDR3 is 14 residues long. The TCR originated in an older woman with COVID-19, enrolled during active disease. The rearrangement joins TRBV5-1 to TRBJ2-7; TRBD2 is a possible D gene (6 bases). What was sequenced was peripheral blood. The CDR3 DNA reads TGCGCCAGCGGCCGAGGAGGGGACGGATACGAGCAGTACTTC. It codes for CASGRGGDGYEQYF.